The 23 T cell receptor beta chains below come from one sample, sequenced in a study of beta chain features in type 1 diabetes. Study results and limitations: Shortening that was moderate but significant affected the TCRB CDR3s of Type 1 diabetes patients in all four CD4+ subsets.

Their target antigens are unknown. The whole isolated RNA underwent reverse transcription, so sequencing captured expressed TCRB transcripts. Assay: immunoSEQ multiplex PCR; the TCRdb copy retains only in-frame clones and omits some. The sample lists some 330,000 clones, roughly 12% occurring once. Sequenced sample: naive CD4+ T cells from blood. The receptors were gathered from a woman aged 18-29 years with type 1 diabetes.

This clone was seen a few times. J is TRBJ2-7 and V is TRBV29-1, with TRBD1 as a possible D gene (6 bases). CDR3 size: 12 residues. V lost 6 bases and J lost 0, with 9 bases in between. The germline CDR1 and CDR2 sequences are SQVTM and ANQGSEA. This CDR3 reads CSVATGSYEQYF. The CDR3 coding sequence is TGCAGCGTGGCGACAGGCTCCTACGAGCAGTACTTC.

CDR3 sequence: CASRSIVSTLAKNIQYF. DNA for the CDR3: TGTGCCAGCAGGTCAATAGTTTCAACCCTAGCCAAAAACATTCAGTACTTC. The chain recombines TRBV28 with TRBJ2-4; D gene unclear. The CDR3 spans 17 residues. Trimming stripped 6 bases from V and 0 bases from J, with 18 bases between. Germline assignment: CDR1 MDHEN and CDR2 SYDVKM.

In its sample, this clone was seen a few times. One junction end does not reproduce the germline sequence, and a read error may be involved. The V call is TRBV15, the J call TRBJ2-7; maybe TRBD2 (6 bases). The CDR3 has 15 residues. Per germline, CDR1 LNHNV and CDR2 YYDKDF (reference sequence). This chain's CDR3 is CATRNRLDNSYAQYF. DNA for the CDR3: TGTGCCACCAGAAATCGACTAGACAACTCCTACGCGCAGTACTTC.

The sample holds a few counts of this clone. The chain combines TRBV15 with TRBJ2-4, with 8 bases identical to TRBD1. J gave up 0 bases and V 0 bases, and 10 bases lay outside the gene matches. CDR3 length: 19 amino acids. Germline CDR1 LNHNV, CDR2 YYDKDF (reference sequence). The CDR3 region has the DNA TGTGCCACCAGCAGAGAACAGGGGGGCCTCGGGCTAGCCAAAAACATTCAGTACTTC. It encodes CATSREQGGLGLAKNIQYF. The whole variable domain, filled in from reference TRBV15 and TRBJ2-4, reads DAMVIQNPRYQVTQFGKPVTLSCSQTLNHNVMYWYQQKSSQAPKLLFHYYDKDFNNEADTPDNFQSRRPNTSFCFLDIRSPGLGDTAMYLCATSREQGGLGLAKNIQYFGAGTRLSVL.

This clone has just a few counts. The rearrangement uses TRBV7-2 and TRBJ2-7, with D tentatively TRBD2 (5 bases). Germline assignment: CDR1 SGHTA and CDR2 FQGNSA. CDR3 length: 15 residues. V shed 0 bases and J shed 4 bases, with 13 bases lying between them. This chain's CDR3 is CASSLASPGGYEQYF. DNA of the CDR3: TGTGCCAGCAGCTTAGCCTCCCCTGGAGGTTACGAGCAGTACTTC.

This chain links TRBV4-3 with TRBJ2-2; tentative D call: TRBD1 (6 bases). Trimming took 0 bases from V and 2 from J, leaving 16 bases between them. The CDR3 extends over 18 amino acids. Germline CDR1 is LGHNA and CDR2 is YSLEER. The CDR3 region has the DNA TGCGCCAGCAGCCAAGAGAACCCGTCGGGGACAAACACCGGGGAGCTGTTTTTT. It encodes CASSQENPSGTNTGELFF.

V is TRBV28 and J is TRBJ2-7; 12 bases match TRBD2. Trimming at V came to 5 bases and at J to 9 bases, leaving 14 bases not matched to a gene. CDR1 MDHEN and CDR2 SYDVKM come from the germline V gene. The CDR3 runs to 16 residues. This CDR3 reads CASSISPTSGRYRQYF. The CDR3 DNA reads as TGTGCCAGCAGTATCTCTCCGACTAGCGGGAGATATCGGCAGTACTTC.

This chain joins TRBV11-2 and TRBJ2-7; a possible D gene is TRBD1 (5 bases). This CDR3 region has 12 residues. Germline V gene sequence: CDR1 SGHAT, CDR2 FQNNGV. V dropped 4 bases and J dropped 7 bases, with 11 bases sitting between them. CDR3 loop: CASSWGLVEQYF. DNA of the CDR3: TGTGCCAGCAGCTGGGGCCTTGTTGAGCAGTACTTC. The full variable domain, with the rest looked up from reference TRBV11-2 and TRBJ2-7, is EAGVAQSPRYKIIEKRQSVAFWCNPISGHATLYWYQQILGQGPKLLIQFQNNGVVDDSQLPKDRFSAERLKGVDSTLKIQPAKLEDSAVYLCASSWGLVEQYFGPGTRLTVT.

This clone was seen only a few times. The rearrangement joins TRBV18 to TRBJ1-6, with D tentatively TRBD1 (5 bases). Germline values: CDR1 KGHSH, CDR2 LQKENI. V was shortened by 3 bases and J by 7 bases, with 10 bases between the two germline ends. The CDR3 covers 14 residues. This chain's CDR3 is CASSPRGGNSPLHF. CDR3 coding DNA: TGTGCCAGCTCACCTAGGGGAGGCAATTCACCCCTCCACTTT.

This clone was seen a handful of times. V usage is TRBV5-1 and J usage is TRBJ2-1, with 12 nucleotides matching TRBD2. The V gene end was trimmed by 7 bases and the J gene end by 6 bases; junction bases not matched to a gene: 8. The CDR3 contains 15 residues. Looked up from germline, CDR1 is SGHRS and CDR2 is YFSETQ. This CDR3 is CASRQLAGGFNEQFF. The CDR3 DNA reads TGCGCCAGCCGCCAACTAGCGGGAGGATTCAATGAGCAGTTCTTC. Complete variable domain (other parts from reference TRBV5-1 and TRBJ2-1): KAGVTQTPRYLIKTRGQQVTLSCSPISGHRSVSWYQQTPGQGLQFLFEYFSETQRNKGNFPGRFSGRQFSNSRSEMNVSTLELGDSALYLCASRQLAGGFNEQFFGPGTRLTVL.

The table lists this clone with a few counts. CDR3 loop: CASSFFNNEQFF. CDR3 nucleotide sequence: TGTGCCAGCAGCTTCTTTAACAATGAGCAGTTCTTC. V usage is TRBV11-2 and J usage is TRBJ2-1, with D hard to call. CDR3 length equals 12 residues. Germline assignment: CDR1 SGHAT and CDR2 FQNNGV. V was pared by 3 bases and J by 5 bases, with 5 bases between.

The chain joins TRBV7-9 to TRBJ2-2, with D possibly TRBD1 on 6 matching bases. This CDR3 contains 15 residues. V was trimmed by 5 bases and J by 6 bases, leaving 16 bases between them. The germline V gene has CDR1 SEHNR and CDR2 FQNEAQ (reference sequence). CDR3 loop: CASSVPGEKSGELFF. CDR3 DNA: TGTGCCAGCAGCGTGCCAGGGGAAAAGTCCGGGGAGCTGTTTTTT.

This chain connects TRBV7-9 to TRBJ2-7; D is uncertain. This CDR3 has 13 amino acids. Germline loops: CDR1 SEHNR, CDR2 FQNEAQ (reference sequence). V was clipped by 5 bases and J by 6 bases, with 14 bases between them. CDR3 in DNA: TGTGCCAGCAGCCGAGGAGACCCGCGCGAGCAGTACTTC. Translation gives CASSRGDPREQYF.

J is TRBJ2-7 and V is TRBV27; maybe TRBD1 (6 bases). Between the trimmed V and J ends, which lost 6 bases and 3 bases, there was a span of 15 bases. The CDR3 spans 14 residues. Germline V gives CDR1 MNHEY, CDR2 SMNVEV (reference sequence). CDR3 residues: CASRSVDSDYEQYF. In DNA form, the CDR3 reads TGTGCCAGCAGATCGGTGGACAGTGACTACGAGCAGTACTTC.

V is TRBV7-2 and J is TRBJ2-5; 7 nucleotides align to TRBD2. CDR3 size: 18 residues. Germline loops: CDR1 SGHTA, CDR2 FQGNSA. The V segment lost 6 bases and the J segment 4 bases; nucleotides outside the gene matches: 20. The CDR3 sequence is CASSQLASYLGGSETQYF. DNA for the CDR3: TGTGCCAGCAGTCAATTGGCCTCATACCTGGGAGGGTCAGAGACCCAGTACTTC. Looking up the rest from reference TRBV7-2 and TRBJ2-5 gives the full variable domain: GAGVSQSPSNKVTEKGKDVELRCDPISGHTALYWYRQSLGQGLEFLIYFQGNSAPDKSGLPSDRFSAERTGGSVSTLTIQRTQQEDSAVYLCASSQLASYLGGSETQYFGPGTRLLVL.

This chain uses TRBV27 with TRBJ2-5, with 8 bases identical to TRBD1. Trimming cost V 5 bases and J 2 bases; bases outside gene matches: 10. Germline V lookup: CDR1 MNHEY, CDR2 SMNVEV (reference sequence). CDR3 length equals 16 residues. CDR3 loop: CASSPSLWTGQETQYF. CDR3 DNA sequence: TGTGCCAGCAGTCCGTCCTTGTGGACAGGGCAAGAGACCCAGTACTTC.

In its sample, this clone was seen a few times. This chain joins TRBV11-2 and TRBJ1-4; no clear D gene. The V end was cut by 1 base, the J end by 5 bases, with 11 bases between. Looked up from germline, CDR1 is SGHAT and CDR2 is FQNNGV. The length of the CDR3 is 15 residues. The CDR3 DNA is TGTGCCAGCAGCTTAGGTCGCGCTACCAATGAAAAACTGTTTTTT. Its protein is CASSLGRATNEKLFF.

This clone appeared a few times. V usage is TRBV29-1 and J usage is TRBJ2-1; 8 positions agree with TRBD1. V was pared by 7 bases and J by 4 bases, with 6 bases of the junction left unmatched. Germline assignment: CDR1 SQVTM and CDR2 ANQGSEA. CDR3 length equals 13 residues. DNA for the CDR3: TGCAGCGCACAGGGGGGCCTTTACAATGAGCAGTTCTTC. It yields the protein CSAQGGLYNEQFF.

This clone was detected only a few times. The gene calls are TRBV2 and TRBJ1-2; 10 bases are a match to TRBD1. CDR3 size: 14 residues. The ends lost 5 bases at V and 4 bases at J; junction bases unmatched: 4. Germline V gene lookup returns CDR1 SNHLY and CDR2 FYNNEI. CDR3 loop: CASSPGQGPYGYTF. CDR3 DNA: TGTGCCAGCAGTCCGGGACAGGGGCCCTATGGCTACACCTTC.

The chain uses TRBV6-1 and TRBJ2-1, with no clear D. There are 15 residues in the CDR3. CDR1 MNHNS and CDR2 SASEGT come from the germline V gene. Trimming stripped 4 bases from V and 0 bases from J, with 10 bases between. CDR3: CASSALDSSYNEQFF. CDR3 DNA: TGTGCCAGCAGTGCCCTAGATAGCTCCTACAATGAGCAGTTCTTC.

The chain has TRBV28 and TRBJ2-1; 11 bases match TRBD2. Germline trimming cut 5 bases from V and 5 bases from J; bases unmatched to any gene: 5. Germline CDR1 is MDHEN and CDR2 is SYDVKM. The CDR3 has 15 residues. The CDR3 DNA is TGTGCCAGCAGTCCGGGACTAGCGGAGAACAATGAGCAGTTCTTC. Protein sequence: CASSPGLAENNEQFF.

The chain couples TRBV30 to TRBJ1-1, with D unclear. The CDR3 is made up of 12 amino acids. Germline lookup yields CDR1 GTSNPN and CDR2 SVGIG (reference sequence). V was pared by 4 bases and J by 5 bases, with 11 bases between. CDR3 sequence (DNA): TGTGCCTGGATGGCAGGAAGAACTGAAGCTTTCTTT. Translation gives CAWMAGRTEAFF. The variable domain in full, with the rest retrieved from reference TRBV30 and TRBJ1-1, is SQTIHQWPATLVQPVGSPLSLECTVEGTSNPNLYWYRQAAGRGLQLLFYSVGIGQISSEVPQNLSASRPQDRQFILSSKKLLLSDSGFYLCAWMAGRTEAFFGQGTRLTVV.

The genes are TRBV30 and TRBJ1-5; 12 nucleotides match TRBD1. The CDR3 has 21 amino acids. After removal of 5 bases from V and 0 bases from J, the junction contained 20 bases not matched to a gene. Germline CDR1 and CDR2: GTSNPN and SVGIG (reference sequence). CDR3 residues: CAWFPPCRDRGPPDSNQPQHF. The CDR3 region has the DNA TGTGCCTGGTTCCCCCCGTGCCGGGACAGGGGGCCCCCCGATAGCAATCAGCCCCAGCATTTT. Full variable domain (remainder filled in from reference TRBV30 and TRBJ1-5): SQTIHQWPATLVQPVGSPLSLECTVEGTSNPNLYWYRQAAGRGLQLLFYSVGIGQISSEVPQNLSASRPQDRQFILSSKKLLLSDSGFYLCAWFPPCRDRGPPDSNQPQHFGDGTRLSIL.